This T cell receptor (beta chain) originates from a study of regulatory T cells in long-lasting Graves disease. This CDR3 comprises 14 residues. V lost 7 bases to trimming and J lost 1 base, with 14 bases between them. CDR3 regions were amplified by Arm-PCR using iRepertoire HTBI primers to build TCR beta libraries. Each CDR3 protein gets one entry after TCRdb re-called the multiplex PCR reads with MiXCR. The sample has approximately 400,000 distinct CDR3 sequences, about 15% seen once; the top ten hold around 17%. This clonotype has a count of ten or more. Sample time point: newly diagnosed GD, antithyroid drugs for less than 3 months. From RNA extracted from PBMCs, the TCR library was made. The same sample was also studied in work on T cells in Graves' hyperthyroidism and ophthalmopathy. That work states: Most thyroid clonotypes expanded above 0.001 were also detected in blood.

This receptor was taken from a woman in her twenties or thirties with Graves disease. The V call is TRBV12-3 or TRBV12-4, the J call TRBJ2-7; TRBD2 is a possible D gene (6 bases). The material sequenced was peripheral blood mononuclear cells (PBMCs), taken at new diagnosis, from a patient treated with antithyroid drugs. This CDR3 reads CASTAGQGSYEQYF. The CDR3 nucleotides are TGTGCCAGCACCGCGGGGCAGGGATCCTACGAGCAGTACTTC.